Listed below are T cell receptor beta chains from one sample, sequenced in a study of T cell responses to AZD1222 COVID-19 vaccine. The data were produced by immunoSEQ multiplex PCR, yet TCRdb's version contains in-frame clones alone and is incomplete. This repertoire shows 110,000 or so clones, about 91% found once; its top ten account for approximately 6.9%. Source: peripheral blood, taken 28 days after the second AZD1222 dose. These receptors were obtained from an adult who received the AZD1222 COVID-19 vaccine. Each CDR3 is given with its conserved first and last residue. D genes are given only for firm matches. Clone size is stated in some rows and not others, as once, few, many or a class when expanded.

TRBJ1-1 NA TRBV27 NA TGTGCCAGCAGTTATCAGGGGACCGGGACTGAAGCTTTCTTT CASSYQGTGTEAFF
TRBJ1-4 NA TRBV5-1 TRBD1 TGCGCCAGCAGCTGGGGACAGGGCACTAATGAAAAACTGTTTTTT CASSWGQGTNEKLFF
TRBJ1-2 NA TRBV28 NA TGTGCCAGCAGTTTAGGCATTATAGGATTTAACTATGGCTACACCTTC CASSLGIIGFNYGYTF
TRBJ1-2 NA TRBV19 NA TGTGCCAGTAGCACACCAGGGGCTAACTATGGCTACACCTTC CASSTPGANYGYTF
TRBJ1-5 NA TRBV19 NA TGTGCCAGTAGTACGGCCGTGGGTAGCAATCAGCCCCAGCATTTT CASSTAVGSNQPQHF
TRBJ1-1 NA TRBV5-4 TRBD1 TGTGCCAGCAGCGTACAGGGGGTCCTTACTGAAGCTTTCTTT CASSVQGVLTEAFF
TRBJ1-5 NA TRBV19 NA TGTGCCAGTAGTGTGCAGGCCAATCAGCCCCAGCATTTT CASSVQANQPQHF
TRBJ2-1 NA TRBV3-1/TRBV3-2 NA TGTGCCAGCAGCCACCGGTCGTCGGAGCAGTTCTTC CASSHRSSEQFF
TRBJ2-1 NA TRBV5-1 NA TGCGCCAGCAGCTTATGGGAAGGGTACAATGAGCAGTTCTTC CASSLWEGYNEQFF
TRBJ2-7 NA TRBV19 TRBD1 TGTGCCAGTAGTGCCCGGACAGGAGGTCGCGAGCAGTACTTC CASSARTGGREQYF
TRBJ2-3 NA TRBV7-2 NA TGTGCCAGCAGCACCGGGACACCCCGCACAGATACGCAGTATTTT CASSTGTPRTDTQYF
TRBJ1-5 once TRBV9 NA TGTGCCAGCAGCGTATTCCCCAATCAGCCCCAGCATTTT CASSVFPNQPQHF
TRBJ1-2 NA TRBV5-6 NA TGTGCCAGCAGCCCCCGGGGCGTGGGTGGCTACACCTTC CASSPRGVGGYTF
TRBJ2-3 NA TRBV5-1 NA TGCGCCAGCAGCTTGGCCCAGCCAGATACGCAGTATTTT CASSLAQPDTQYF
TRBJ1-4 NA TRBV4-2 NA TGTGCCAGCAGCCAAGGGACCTCGGGGAAAAATGAAAAACTGTTTTTT CASSQGTSGKNEKLFF
TRBJ1-1 NA TRBV19 NA TGTGCCAGTAGGAGGGGGAGAGACACTGAAGCTTTCTTT CASRRGRDTEAFF